Each of the 23 T cell receptor beta chains below was sequenced from the same sample in a study of blood T cell repertoires in COVID-19 (dated by TCRdb to 2020 to 2021). The library came from the immunoSEQ multiplex PCR assay. Not all clones reach the TCRdb copy of this immuneACCESS table, which keeps in-frame sequences only. Checked studies attribute under half of the gap to unresolved V genes and leave the rest unexplained. Counted in this sample were about 170,000 clones; roughly 70% of them appeared once. The ten top clones hold 2.5% to 3% of the sample. The specimen was peripheral blood. The receptors were sampled from an elderly woman with acute or convalescent COVID-19.

The chain recombines TRBV7-6 with TRBJ2-7, with 10 bases that match TRBD2. The germline V gene has CDR1 SGHVS and CDR2 FNYEAQ. After removal of 4 bases from V and 1 base from J, the junction contained 1 base not matched to a gene. The CDR3 runs 14 residues. The CDR3 DNA is TGTGCCAGCAGCTCGACTAGCGGGTCCTACGAGCAGTACTTC. Its translation: CASSSTSGSYEQYF.

J is TRBJ2-7 and V is TRBV6-5, with TRBD1 identical over 10 bases. V dropped 2 bases and J dropped 6; count of bases not matched to a gene: 4. This CDR3 has 14 amino acids. From germline, CDR1 is MNHEY and CDR2 SVGAGI. Written as DNA, the CDR3 is TGTGCCAGCAGTTACGGGACAGGGGATTTCGAGCAGTACTTC. Its protein product is CASSYGTGDFEQYF.

This clone appeared a few times. The CDR3 DNA is TGTGCCATCAGTGTCATACCGGGACAGGGAAACGCCGAGCAGTACTTC. It yields the protein CAISVIPGQGNAEQYF. The gene calls are TRBV10-3 and TRBJ2-7; 9 positions match TRBD1. The V and J ends lost 4 bases and 6 bases, in that order; junction bases with no gene match: 13. The CDR3 has 16 amino acids. CDR1 and CDR2 from the germline V gene are ENHRY and SYGVKD.

The chain links TRBV30 to TRBJ1-2; 11 nucleotides line up with TRBD1. The J segment lost 3 bases and the V segment lost 4 bases, leaving 7 bases of the junction unmatched. Germline V gene data show CDR1 as GTSNPN and CDR2 as SVGIG (reference sequence). The CDR3 totals 15 residues. The CDR3 loop reads CAWTFRTGGDYGYTF. As DNA, the CDR3 is TGTGCCTGGACTTTCCGGACAGGGGGCGACTATGGCTACACCTTC.

This rearrangement joins TRBV19 to TRBJ1-5; 10 positions agree with TRBD1. Trimming at V came to 3 bases and at J to 8 bases, leaving 10 bases not matched to a gene. Germline-derived CDR1 and CDR2 are LNHDA and SQIVND (reference sequence). This CDR3 is built from 16 residues. CDR3 coding DNA: TGTGCCAGTAGTATTGGGGACAGGGGTGATCAGAAGCCCCAGCATTTT. Protein product: CASSIGDRGDQKPQHF.

J is TRBJ1-1 and V is TRBV10-3, with no clear D. CDR3 length: 14 amino acids. The germline CDR1 and CDR2 sequences are ENHRY and SYGVKD. The V end lost 11 bases, the J end lost 0 bases, and 16 bases lay between the germline ends. The CDR3 DNA sequence: TGTGCCGCTCGGGGAGGGAACATGAACACTGAAGCTTTCTTT. Protein: CAARGGNMNTEAFF.

The CDR3 nucleotides are TGTGCCAGCTCACCCTTCGGTGGGGGCCGACAGCCCCAGCATTTT. Its translation: CASSPFGGGRQPQHF. The V and J genes are TRBV18 and TRBJ1-5; tentative D call: TRBD1 (6 bases). From germline, CDR1 is KGHSH and CDR2 LQKENI. The CDR3 length is 15 residues. The germline V and J ends were trimmed by 3 bases and 7 bases, with 16 bases remaining between them.

This clone was detected only a few times. The chain uses TRBV5-4 and TRBJ2-1, with TRBD2 matching 8 bases. The CDR3 has 14 amino acids. In germline, CDR1 is SGHNT, CDR2 YYREEE (reference sequence). Trimming at V came to 4 bases and at J to 3 bases, leaving 3 bases not matched to a gene. CDR3 sequence reads: CASSTTSGYNEQFF. The CDR3 region has the DNA TGTGCCAGCAGCACCACTAGCGGCTACAATGAGCAGTTCTTC.

This sequence joins TRBV28 and TRBJ1-6; D possibly corresponds to TRBD1 (5 bases). V was clipped by 6 bases and J by 10 bases, with 22 bases between them. Germline V CDR1 and CDR2: MDHEN, SYDVKM. The CDR3 consists of 16 residues. In DNA form, the CDR3 reads TGTGCCAGCAGACCCCCGGACAATTGGGACTTCTCACCCCTCCACTTT. Amino acids: CASRPPDNWDFSPLHF.

The chain uses TRBV18 and TRBJ2-3; 8 bases line up with TRBD2. The CDR3 runs 16 residues. The V segment lost 2 bases and the J segment 2 bases; nucleotides outside the gene matches: 6. Per germline, CDR1 KGHSH and CDR2 LQKENI. The CDR3 nucleotides are TGTGCCAGCTCACCAGGGACGGGAGGGTTCACAGATACGCAGTATTTT. Translation gives CASSPGTGGFTDTQYF.

The rearrangement joins TRBV24-1 to TRBJ2-7; D is uncertain. CDR1 KGHDR and CDR2 SFDVKD come from the germline V gene. The CDR3 length is 11 residues. Trimming removed 5 bases from V and 3 bases from J, with 4 bases in between. The CDR3 reads CATSAHYEQYF. The CDR3 DNA reads TGTGCCACCAGTGCCCACTACGAGCAGTACTTC.

V is TRBV10-3 and J is TRBJ2-5, with a possible D match to TRBD1 (6 bases). The length of the CDR3 is 14 residues. CDR1 is ENHRY, CDR2 SYGVKD, per germline. Trimming left V 0 bases short and J 5 bases short, with 10 bases between. CDR3 nucleotide sequence: TGTGCCATCAGTGAGTCACCCCAGGGGGAGACCCAGTACTTC. It codes for CAISESPQGETQYF.

By proportion, this clone is medium-sized. V gene TRBV4-1 combines with J gene TRBJ1-2, with D unresolved. The CDR3 runs 14 residues. In germline, CDR1 is MGHRA, CDR2 YSYEKL. V lost 1 base, J lost 4 bases, and 10 bases lay in between. The CDR3 reads CASSQAAASYGYTF. CDR3 DNA sequence: TGCGCCAGCAGCCAAGCGGCGGCGAGCTATGGCTACACCTTC.

This chain joins TRBV6-2 or TRBV6-3 and TRBJ2-1; D gene unclear. CDR1 and CDR2 from the germline V gene are MNHEY and SVGEGT. The V end was cut by 5 bases, the J end by 7 bases, with 12 bases between. The length of the CDR3 is 13 residues. Written as DNA, the CDR3 is TGTGCCAGCAGTGGAGTATTCAGAAATGAGCAGTTCTTC. Amino acids: CASSGVFRNEQFF.

The chain links TRBV6-2 or TRBV6-3 to TRBJ1-4, with TRBD1 matching 8 bases. The germline CDR1 and CDR2 sequences are MNHEY and SVGEGT. The ends lost 4 bases at V and 0 bases at J; junction bases unmatched: 7. CDR3 length: 17 amino acids. CDR3 sequence: CASSWGQAPATNEKLFF. For the CDR3, the DNA is TGTGCCAGCAGTTGGGGACAGGCCCCTGCAACTAATGAAAAACTGTTTTTT.

The chain combines TRBV3-1 (or the pseudogene TRBV3-2) with TRBJ1-4; no reliable D call. Germline values: CDR1 LGHDT, CDR2 YNNKEL (reference sequence). CDR3 length: 14 residues. V was pared by 3 bases and J by 5 bases, with 10 bases between. The CDR3 loop reads CASSQGLRNEKLFF. The CDR3 bases are TGTGCCAGCAGCCAGGGCCTACGAAATGAAAAACTGTTTTTT.

The chain links TRBV28 to TRBJ1-5; 9 nucleotides agree with TRBD1. This CDR3 contains 15 residues. V gave up 7 bases and J gave up 6 bases; unmatched junction bases: 10. CDR1 and CDR2 from the germline V gene are MDHEN and SYDVKM. The CDR3 spells CASTRQGVLGQPQHF. CDR3 coding DNA: TGTGCCAGCACCAGACAGGGGGTTTTGGGTCAGCCCCAGCATTTT.

The V and J genes are TRBV11-2 and TRBJ1-5, with a tentative D call TRBD1 (6 bases). CDR3 length equals 16 residues. Trimming removed 5 bases at V and 3 bases at J, with 17 bases between. Germline assignment: CDR1 SGHAT and CDR2 FQNNGV. The chain's CDR3 is CASSRGGGGPNQPQHF. CDR3 bases: TGTGCCAGCAGCCGGGGGGGCGGGGGCCCCAATCAGCCCCAGCATTTT.

This clone was seen many times. The V gene is TRBV5-1, the J gene TRBJ2-3, with 10 bases lining up with TRBD2. Losses at the gene ends were 0 bases for V and 4 bases for J; bases not matched to a gene: 5. Germline assignment: CDR1 SGHRS and CDR2 YFSETQ. The length of the CDR3 is 16 residues. This CDR3 reads CASSLDLAGDADTQYF. In nucleotides, the CDR3 is TGCGCCAGCAGCTTGGACCTAGCGGGAGACGCAGATACGCAGTATTTT.

This sequence joins TRBV4-2 and TRBJ2-7, with unresolved D. The CDR3 is 13 residues long. The germline gives CDR1 LGHNA, CDR2 YNFKEQ. V was cut by 0 bases and J by 3 bases, with 6 bases left in between. This CDR3 reads CASSQEFGYEQYF. The CDR3 nucleotides are TGTGCCAGCAGCCAAGAATTCGGCTACGAGCAGTACTTC.

The CDR3 sequence is CATQGPYNSPLHF. CDR3 nucleotides: TGTGCCACACAGGGACCCTATAATTCACCCCTCCACTTT. The chain couples TRBV19 to TRBJ1-6, with D perhaps matching TRBD1 (6 bases). The ends were cut back, 10 bases at V and 2 bases at J, with 9 bases in the middle. Germline V lookup: CDR1 LNHDA, CDR2 SQIVND (reference sequence). The CDR3 spans 13 residues.

This clone was counted a single time. V and J are TRBV6-2 or TRBV6-3 and TRBJ1-1, with 7 bases aligning to TRBD1. CDR1 is MNHEY, CDR2 SVGEGT, per germline. V trimming: 5 bases; J trimming: 5 bases; junction bases outside the gene matches: 14. The CDR3 sequence is 16 residues long. Here the CDR3 reads CASSTGTAGFGTEAFF. CDR3 DNA: TGTGCCAGCAGTACCGGGACAGCTGGATTTGGGACTGAAGCTTTCTTT.

The chain joins TRBV5-4 to TRBJ2-7, with 13 nucleotides matching TRBD2. V was clipped by 4 bases and J by 4 bases; unmatched bases: 8. The CDR3 covers 16 residues. Germline V lookup: CDR1 SGHNT, CDR2 YYREEE (reference sequence). The CDR3 reads CASSAGLAGVEYEQYF. In DNA, the CDR3 is TGTGCCAGCAGCGCCGGACTAGCGGGAGTAGAGTACGAGCAGTACTTC.